A selection of T cell receptor beta chains follows, all from one sample in a study of blood T cell repertoires in COVID-19. Assay: immunoSEQ multiplex PCR; the TCRdb copy retains only in-frame clones and omits some. The sample has some 70,000 clones, over 80% seen once; the top ten hold 6.5% to 9.5%. The sample consisted of peripheral blood. All receptors derive from a man aged 50-60 years with active COVID-19. Both conserved end residues are part of each CDR3. A D gene is named only where the DNA matches it firmly. Size is stated for part of the rows, as once, few or many counts, or as a class when the clone is expanded.

V gene,D gene,clone size,J gene,CDR3 DNA,CDR3 protein
TRBV19,TRBD1,once,TRBJ2-3,TGTGCCAGTAGACAGGGGAGTAGCACAGATACGCAGTATTTT,CASRQGSSTDTQYF
TRBV7-9,NA,NA,TRBJ1-1,TGTGCCAGCAGCTTACAGGGGAGCACTGAAGCTTTCTTT,CASSLQGSTEAFF
TRBV7-6,NA,medium-sized,TRBJ2-7,TGTGCCAGCAGCTTAGAGGTCGGGTACGAGCAGTACTTC,CASSLEVGYEQYF
TRBV4-3,NA,few,TRBJ2-2,TGCGCCAGCAGCCAAGATTTAGGAGGGGCAAGAATCGGGGAGCTGTTTTTT,CASSQDLGGARIGELFF
TRBV5-1,NA,NA,TRBJ1-2,TGCGCCAGCAGCTTGGAGGGGAACTATGGCTACACCTTC,CASSLEGNYGYTF
TRBV30,NA,few,TRBJ1-1,TGTGCCTGGAGGGCGGGGTCCTGGAGGGATCGGATGAACACTGAAGCTTTCTTT,CAWRAGSWRDRMNTEAFF
TRBV5-1,TRBD1,NA,TRBJ1-1,TGCGCCAGCAGCTTGGGGGCCGGGACAGGGAACACTGAAGCTTTCTTT,CASSLGAGTGNTEAFF
TRBV27,NA,once,TRBJ2-3,TGTGCCAGCAGGAGGATAAGCGGGAGCACAGATACGCAGTATTTT,CASRRISGSTDTQYF
TRBV2,NA,few,TRBJ1-6,TGTGCCAGCAACCAGGGGAGCTCCTATAATTCACCCCTCCACTTT,CASNQGSSYNSPLHF
TRBV19,TRBD1,few,TRBJ1-5,TGTGCCAGTATCCCGGACAGGGTGGGACCCCAGCATTTT,CASIPDRVGPQHF
TRBV6-6,TRBD2,NA,TRBJ2-5,TGTGCCAGCTCCACCGCGGGGAGGGGACCGGCAGAGACCCAGTACTTC,CASSTAGRGPAETQYF
TRBV25-1,NA,NA,TRBJ1-1,TGTGCCAGCAGTGGGCACATGAACACTGAAGCTTTCTTT,CASSGHMNTEAFF
TRBV9,TRBD2,NA,TRBJ2-1,TGTGCCAGCAGCGCCCCAACTAGCGGGAGATCCTACAATGAGCAGTTCTTC,CASSAPTSGRSYNEQFF
TRBV7-2,NA,NA,TRBJ1-4,TGTGCCAGCAGCGTACAGGGCAGCCCTAATGAAAAACTGTTTTTT,CASSVQGSPNEKLFF
TRBV5-5,NA,NA,TRBJ2-6,TGTGCCAGCAGCTTTCGGGGGGCCGGGGGGGCCAACGTCCTGACTTTC,CASSFRGAGGANVLTF
TRBV7-9,TRBD1,NA,TRBJ2-5,TGTGCCAGCAGCTGGACAGGGGTGGAGACCCAGTACTTC,CASSWTGVETQYF
TRBV6-5,TRBD1,once,TRBJ1-1,TGTGCCAGCAAACAGGGGCCGAACACTGAAGCTTTCTTT,CASKQGPNTEAFF
TRBV3-1/TRBV3-2,TRBD2,NA,TRBJ2-5,TGTGCCAGCAGCCGTCGCGGGGGGCGGCAAGAGACCCAGTACTTC,CASSRRGGRQETQYF
TRBV5-1,TRBD1,NA,TRBJ1-1,TGCGCCAGCAGCCCGCAGGGACAGGGTGAAGCTTTCTTT,CASSPQGQGEAFF
TRBV11-2,NA,NA,TRBJ2-7,TGTGCCAGCAGAGGGGCGGAATACGAGCAGTACTTC,CASRGAEYEQYF
TRBV24-1,NA,few,TRBJ2-3,TGTGCCACCAGTGATTCGGGGAGAGATACGCAGTATTTT,CATSDSGRDTQYF
TRBV9,NA,NA,TRBJ2-6,TGTGCCAGCAGCCCTGAACCAGGTTCACAAGGGGCCAACGTCCTGACTTTC,CASSPEPGSQGANVLTF
TRBV2,TRBD1,once,TRBJ2-5,TGTGCCAGCCGCTTGGACAGGAACGAGCAGACCCAGTACTTC,CASRLDRNEQTQYF
TRBV5-1,TRBD1,NA,TRBJ2-3,TGCGCCAGCAGCTCCCGGACAGGGGGTACGACAGATACGCAGTATTTT,CASSSRTGGTTDTQYF
TRBV7-6,TRBD1,NA,TRBJ2-3,TGTGCCAGCAGCCCTTTTCCGGGACAGGTGACAGATACGCAGTATTTT,CASSPFPGQVTDTQYF
TRBV18,NA,NA,TRBJ2-5,TGTGCCAGCTCACCGGAGGATCTGCAGTACTTC,CASSPEDLQYF
TRBV4-2,NA,NA,TRBJ2-7,TGTGCCAGCAGCCAAGTAGGGGGACGGAGTCCCTACGAGCAGTACTTC,CASSQVGGRSPYEQYF
TRBV7-9,TRBD1,NA,TRBJ2-5,TGTGCCAGCGCGGGACAGGGCCAAGAGACCCAGTACTTC,CASAGQGQETQYF
TRBV19,TRBD1,few,TRBJ2-7,TGTGCCAGTAGTGATGGACAGGGCAATAGGTACGAGCAGTACTTC,CASSDGQGNRYEQYF
TRBV3-1/TRBV3-2,TRBD1,once,TRBJ1-2,TGTGCCAGCAGCCAAGTAGGCAGGACAGGGCTTTCGTCCACCTTC,CASSQVGRTGLSSTF
TRBV4-3,NA,NA,TRBJ1-4,TGCGCCAGCAGCCAAGAGACAGGTGATGCAACTAATGAAAAACTGTTTTTT,CASSQETGDATNEKLFF
TRBV7-3,NA,NA,TRBJ2-2,TGTGCCAGCAGCTTAACGAGGGTAGCATCCGGGGAGCTGTTTTTT,CASSLTRVASGELFF
TRBV7-2,NA,NA,TRBJ2-2,TGTGCCAGCAGTGACAGAAACACCGGGGAGCTGTTTTTT,CASSDRNTGELFF